This T cell receptor beta chain was documented in a study of T cell changes during pregnancy in multiple sclerosis. The data were produced by immunoSEQ multiplex PCR, yet TCRdb's version contains in-frame clones alone and is incomplete. Here the sample spans about 60,000 clones, about 91% being singletons. This clone was detected a few times. The clonotype was recovered from a female donor with multiple sclerosis, enrolled in a pregnancy study. This specimen consisted of CD4+ T cells from peripheral blood mononuclear cells, obtained in the second trimester of pregnancy.

CDR3 DNA: TGTGCCAGCAGCTTAGCGGCTGTTGGGAACACTGAAGCTTTCTTT. The encoded protein is CASSLAAVGNTEAFF. The J gene is TRBJ1-1, the V gene TRBV7-2; D unclear. Between the trimmed V and J ends, which lost 0 bases and 1 base, there was a span of 9 bases. CDR1 and CDR2 (germline): SGHTA, FQGNSA. The CDR3 has 15 amino acids.